A single sample gave rise to the 13 T cell receptor beta chains below, sequenced in a study of blood T cell repertoires in COVID-19. Using immunoSEQ multiplex PCR, the repertoire was profiled, and TCRdb retains in-frame clones only, with some absent. This table has hundreds of thousands of clones, approximately 84% appearing once. Source material: PBMCs or T cells enriched from blood (not recorded which). Receptor source: a woman aged 30 to 39 who had recovered from COVID-19.

V and J are TRBV27 and TRBJ1-1; D unresolved. The CDR3 totals 15 residues. Germline V gene sequence: CDR1 MNHEY, CDR2 SMNVEV (reference sequence). Trimming left V 5 bases short and J 0 bases short, with 13 bases between. The CDR3 spells CASSPALVMNTEAFF. The CDR3 region has the DNA TGTGCCAGCAGTCCCGCGTTGGTTATGAACACTGAAGCTTTCTTT.

J is TRBJ2-2 and V is TRBV18; D remains ambiguous. With 3 bases removed from V and 7 bases from J, the gap between germline ends came to 12 bases. The germline gives CDR1 KGHSH, CDR2 LQKENI. The CDR3 contains 14 residues. CDR3 nucleotide sequence: TGTGCCAGCTCACCCTCCCCGATCGGCGGGGAGCTGTTTTTT. Protein product: CASSPSPIGGELFF.

The V call is TRBV2, the J call TRBJ2-3; TRBD1 might be the D (5 bases). The V and J ends lost 3 bases and 2 bases respectively, with 18 bases between them. Per the germline V gene, CDR1 is SNHLY and CDR2 is FYNNEI. This CDR3 has 17 amino acids. In DNA, the CDR3 is TGTGCCAGCAGTGAGGGCATGAAGGGGCCGGCCACAGATACGCAGTATTTT. Its translation is CASSEGMKGPATDTQYF.

This clone appeared once. The V call is TRBV7-9, the J call TRBJ2-3, with 10 nucleotides matching TRBD1. The CDR3 consists of 16 residues. Germline-derived CDR1 and CDR2 are SEHNR and FQNEAQ (reference sequence). J gave up 3 bases and V 2 bases, and 5 bases lay outside the gene matches. CDR3 DNA sequence: TGTGCCAGCAGCTTAAGCGACAGGGGGCTTACAGATACGCAGTATTTT. Residues: CASSLSDRGLTDTQYF.

The chain combines TRBV30 with TRBJ1-5; D remains unclear. The germline CDR1 and CDR2 sequences are GTSNPN and SVGIG (reference sequence). Deletions cut 1 base from V and 6 bases from J, with 10 bases between. This CDR3 contains 13 residues. CDR3 sequence: CAWSAVSGQPQHF. The CDR3 region has the DNA TGTGCCTGGAGTGCGGTGTCGGGTCAGCCCCAGCATTTT.

This clone was observed once. The chain carries TRBV18 and TRBJ1-2; 9 nucleotides match TRBD1. The germline gives CDR1 KGHSH, CDR2 LQKENI. The CDR3 sequence is 15 residues long. Losses at the gene ends were 3 bases for V and 5 bases for J; bases not matched to a gene: 7. CDR3 sequence reads: CASSPDRGTGYGYTF. The CDR3 nucleotides are TGTGCCAGCTCACCCGACAGGGGGACGGGGTATGGCTACACCTTC. The whole variable domain, remainder taken from reference TRBV18 and TRBJ1-2, is NAGVMQNPRHLVRRRGQEARLRCSPMKGHSHVYWYRQLPEEGLKFMVYLQKENIIDESGMPKERFSAEFPKEGPSILRIQQVVRGDSAAYFCASSPDRGTGYGYTFGSGTRLTVV.

This clone showed up just once. The chain links TRBV27 to TRBJ2-1, with TRBD2 identical over 7 bases. The CDR3 sequence is 16 residues long. V was pared by 6 bases and J by 0 bases, with 8 bases of the junction left unmatched. The germline gives CDR1 MNHEY, CDR2 SMNVEV (reference sequence). CDR3 region: CASRPSGASSYNEQFF. The CDR3 nucleotides are TGTGCCAGCAGACCAAGCGGGGCGAGCTCCTACAATGAGCAGTTCTTC.

V gene TRBV5-1 combines with J gene TRBJ2-7; D possibly corresponds to TRBD1 (6 bases). The CDR3 has 13 residues. Trimming removed 5 bases at V and 3 bases at J, with 12 bases between. Germline CDR1 reads SGHRS; CDR2 reads YFSETQ. In DNA form, the CDR3 reads TGCGCCAGCAGGGACAGCCTAGACTACGAGCAGTACTTC. It yields the protein CASRDSLDYEQYF. The entire variable domain, with the rest obtained from reference TRBV5-1 and TRBJ2-7, is as follows: KAGVTQTPRYLIKTRGQQVTLSCSPISGHRSVSWYQQTPGQGLQFLFEYFSETQRNKGNFPGRFSGRQFSNSRSEMNVSTLELGDSALYLCASRDSLDYEQYFGPGTRLTVT.

The chain employs TRBV7-2 and TRBJ1-4; D unresolved. The CDR3 runs 14 residues. Trimming took 4 bases from V and 0 from J, leaving 6 bases between them. The germline V gene encodes CDR1 SGHTA and CDR2 FQGNSA. The CDR3 DNA reads as TGTGCCAGCAGCTCGGTTGCAACTAATGAAAAACTGTTTTTT. This sequence encodes CASSSVATNEKLFF.

This chain links TRBV4-2 with TRBJ1-5; TRBD1 might be the D (6 bases). Germline values: CDR1 LGHNA, CDR2 YNFKEQ. Trimming removed 0 bases at V and 1 base at J, with 19 bases between. CDR3 size: 19 residues. CDR3 DNA sequence: TGTGCCAGCAGCCAAGATCCCAGGGGAGAGGGGGTAAGCAATCAGCCCCAGCATTTT. Protein: CASSQDPRGEGVSNQPQHF.

This clone appeared a single time. The CDR3 coding sequence is TGTGCCAGCAGTTTATTCCCCCCTAGTGTGTCGGCTGAAGCTTTCTTT. Translating gives CASSLFPPSVSAEAFF. The gene calls are TRBV27 and TRBJ1-1; D is uncertain. Trimming pared 1 base from V and 6 bases from J, leaving 18 bases between. Germline lookup yields CDR1 MNHEY and CDR2 SMNVEV (reference sequence). The CDR3 spans 16 residues.

V is TRBV5-6 and J is TRBJ2-1; 9 nucleotides line up with TRBD1. Germline-derived CDR1 and CDR2 are SGHDT and YYEEEE. This CDR3 has 14 residues. After removal of 2 bases from V and 7 bases from J, the junction contained 4 bases not matched to a gene. The CDR3 spells CASSLGTGPNEQFF. Here the CDR3 DNA reads TGTGCCAGCAGCTTAGGGACAGGGCCGAATGAGCAGTTCTTC.

The V and J genes are TRBV9 and TRBJ2-1; the match to TRBD2 covers 7 bases. V dropped 3 bases and J dropped 10; count of bases not matched to a gene: 13. CDR1 SGDLS and CDR2 YYNGEE come from the germline V gene. The CDR3 has 15 residues. The CDR3 DNA follows: TGTGCCAGCAGCGCCGACCTGGGTGGGGGGGACGAGCAGTTCTTC. Protein product: CASSADLGGGDEQFF.